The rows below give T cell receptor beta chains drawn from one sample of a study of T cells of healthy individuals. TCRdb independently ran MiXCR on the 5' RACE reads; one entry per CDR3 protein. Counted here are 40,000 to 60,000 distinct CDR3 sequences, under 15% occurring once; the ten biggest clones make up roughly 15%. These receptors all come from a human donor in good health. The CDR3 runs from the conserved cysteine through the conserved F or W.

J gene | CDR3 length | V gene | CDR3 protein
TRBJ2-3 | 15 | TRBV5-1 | CASSSDRVGTDTQYF
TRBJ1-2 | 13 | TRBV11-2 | CASSLGTHYGYTF
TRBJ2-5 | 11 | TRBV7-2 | CASSETETQYF
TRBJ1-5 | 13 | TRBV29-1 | CSVSPGVNQPQHF
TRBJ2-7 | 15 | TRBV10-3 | CAISRGSPFSYEQYF
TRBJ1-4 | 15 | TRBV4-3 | CASSQSQGNNEKLFF
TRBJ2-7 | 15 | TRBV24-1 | CTTSEAAGGRNEQYF
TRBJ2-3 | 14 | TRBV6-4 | CASSDHLSTDTQYF
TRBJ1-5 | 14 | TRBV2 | CASSEARGGQPQHF
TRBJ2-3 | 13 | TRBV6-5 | CASSSAALDTQYF